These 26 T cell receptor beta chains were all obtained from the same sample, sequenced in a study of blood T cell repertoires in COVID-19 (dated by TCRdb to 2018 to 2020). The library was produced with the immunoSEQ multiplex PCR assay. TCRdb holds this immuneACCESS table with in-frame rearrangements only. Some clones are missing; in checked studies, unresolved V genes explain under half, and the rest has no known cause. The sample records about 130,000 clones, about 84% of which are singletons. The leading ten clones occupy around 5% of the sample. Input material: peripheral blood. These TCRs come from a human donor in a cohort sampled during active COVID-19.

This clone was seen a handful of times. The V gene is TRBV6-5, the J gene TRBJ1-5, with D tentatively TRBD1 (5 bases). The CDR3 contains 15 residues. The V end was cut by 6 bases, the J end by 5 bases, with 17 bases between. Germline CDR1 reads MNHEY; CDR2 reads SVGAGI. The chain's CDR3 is CASRSGWGGDQPQHF. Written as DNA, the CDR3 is TGTGCCAGCAGGTCGGGGTGGGGGGGTGATCAGCCCCAGCATTTT.

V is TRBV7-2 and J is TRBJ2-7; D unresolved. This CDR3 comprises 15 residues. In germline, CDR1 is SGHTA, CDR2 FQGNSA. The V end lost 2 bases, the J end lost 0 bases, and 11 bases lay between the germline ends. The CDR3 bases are TGTGCCAGCAGCTTAAACGGTCTAAGCTCCTACGAGCAGTACTTC. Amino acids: CASSLNGLSSYEQYF.

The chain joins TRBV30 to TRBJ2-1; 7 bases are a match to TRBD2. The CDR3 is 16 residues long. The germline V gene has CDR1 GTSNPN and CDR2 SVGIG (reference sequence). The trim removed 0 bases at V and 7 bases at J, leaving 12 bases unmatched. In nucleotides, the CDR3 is TGTGCCTGGAGTGTAAAAGGGGCGGGAGAAAGAAATGAGCAGTTCTTC. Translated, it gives CAWSVKGAGERNEQFF. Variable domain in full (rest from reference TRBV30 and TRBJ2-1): SQTIHQWPATLVQPVGSPLSLECTVEGTSNPNLYWYRQAAGRGLQLLFYSVGIGQISSEVPQNLSASRPQDRQFILSSKKLLLSDSGFYLCAWSVKGAGERNEQFFGPGTRLTVL.

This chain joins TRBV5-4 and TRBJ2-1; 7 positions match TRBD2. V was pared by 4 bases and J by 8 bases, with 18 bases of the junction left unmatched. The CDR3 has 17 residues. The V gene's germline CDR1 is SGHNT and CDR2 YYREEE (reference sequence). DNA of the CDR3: TGTGCCAGCAGCAGTGGGGCAGATTTTGCGGGAGAGGATGAGCAGTTCTTC. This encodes CASSSGADFAGEDEQFF.

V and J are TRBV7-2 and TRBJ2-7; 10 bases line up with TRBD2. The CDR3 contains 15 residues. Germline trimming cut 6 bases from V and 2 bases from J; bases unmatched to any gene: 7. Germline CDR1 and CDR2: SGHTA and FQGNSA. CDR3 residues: CASSFLAGGTYEQYF. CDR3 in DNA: TGTGCCAGCAGTTTCTTAGCGGGGGGAACCTACGAGCAGTACTTC.

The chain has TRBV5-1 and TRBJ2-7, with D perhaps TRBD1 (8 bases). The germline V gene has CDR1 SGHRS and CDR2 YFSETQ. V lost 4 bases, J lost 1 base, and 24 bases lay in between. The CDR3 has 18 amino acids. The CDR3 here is CASSAGQGRGGFSYEQYF. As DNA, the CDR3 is TGCGCCAGCAGCGCCGGACAGGGTAGGGGAGGGTTTTCCTACGAGCAGTACTTC. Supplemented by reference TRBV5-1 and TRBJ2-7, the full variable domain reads KAGVTQTPRYLIKTRGQQVTLSCSPISGHRSVSWYQQTPGQGLQFLFEYFSETQRNKGNFPGRFSGRQFSNSRSEMNVSTLELGDSALYLCASSAGQGRGGFSYEQYFGPGTRLTVT.

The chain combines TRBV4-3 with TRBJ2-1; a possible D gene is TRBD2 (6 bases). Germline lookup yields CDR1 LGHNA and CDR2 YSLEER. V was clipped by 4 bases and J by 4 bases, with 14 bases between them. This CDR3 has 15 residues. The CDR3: CASSRQLALYNEQFF. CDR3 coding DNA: TGCGCCAGCAGCCGCCAACTAGCCCTTTACAATGAGCAGTTCTTC.

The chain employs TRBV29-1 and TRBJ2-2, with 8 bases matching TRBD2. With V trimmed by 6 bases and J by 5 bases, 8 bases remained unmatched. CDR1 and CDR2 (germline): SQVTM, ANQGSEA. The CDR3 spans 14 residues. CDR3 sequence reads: CSVAGTRGTGELFF. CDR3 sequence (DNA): TGCAGCGTCGCCGGGACTAGAGGGACCGGGGAGCTGTTTTTT.

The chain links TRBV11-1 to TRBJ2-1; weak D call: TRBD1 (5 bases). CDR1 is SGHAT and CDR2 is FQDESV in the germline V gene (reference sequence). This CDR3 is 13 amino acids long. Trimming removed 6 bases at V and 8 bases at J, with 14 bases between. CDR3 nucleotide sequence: TGTGCCAGCAGGCCAGGGTTACTGGATGAGCAGTTCTTC. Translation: CASRPGLLDEQFF.

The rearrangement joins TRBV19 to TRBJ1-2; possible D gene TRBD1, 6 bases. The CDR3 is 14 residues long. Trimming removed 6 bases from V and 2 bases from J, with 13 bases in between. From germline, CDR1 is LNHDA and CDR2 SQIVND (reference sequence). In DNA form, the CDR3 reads TGTGCCAGTAGCTCAGGGGTTTGGAACTATGGCTACACCTTC. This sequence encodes CASSSGVWNYGYTF. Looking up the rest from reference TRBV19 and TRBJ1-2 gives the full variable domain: DGGITQSPKYLFRKEGQNVTLSCEQNLNHDAMYWYRQDPGQGLRLIYYSQIVNDFQKGDIAEGYSVSREKKESFPLTVTSAQKNPTAFYLCASSSGVWNYGYTFGSGTRLTVV.

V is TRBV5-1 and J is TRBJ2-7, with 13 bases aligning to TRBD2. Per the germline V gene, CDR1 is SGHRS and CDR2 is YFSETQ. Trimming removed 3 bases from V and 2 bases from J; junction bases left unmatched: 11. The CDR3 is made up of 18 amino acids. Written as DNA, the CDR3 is TGCGCCAGCAGCTCCCGGACTAGCGGGAGTTCGGGAACCTACGAGCAGTACTTC. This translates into CASSSRTSGSSGTYEQYF.

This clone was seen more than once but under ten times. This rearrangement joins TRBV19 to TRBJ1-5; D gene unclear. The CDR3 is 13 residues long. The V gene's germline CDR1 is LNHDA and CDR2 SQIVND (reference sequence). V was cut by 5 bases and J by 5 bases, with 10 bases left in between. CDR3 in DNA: TGTGCCAGTAGTGAGGCCCCTTATCAGCCCCAGCATTTT. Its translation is CASSEAPYQPQHF.

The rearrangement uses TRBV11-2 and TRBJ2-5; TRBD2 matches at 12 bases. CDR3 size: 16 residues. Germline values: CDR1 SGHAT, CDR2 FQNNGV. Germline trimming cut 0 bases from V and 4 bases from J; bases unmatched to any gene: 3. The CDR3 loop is CASSLDVLAGGETQYF. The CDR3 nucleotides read TGTGCCAGCAGCTTAGATGTACTAGCGGGAGGAGAGACCCAGTACTTC.

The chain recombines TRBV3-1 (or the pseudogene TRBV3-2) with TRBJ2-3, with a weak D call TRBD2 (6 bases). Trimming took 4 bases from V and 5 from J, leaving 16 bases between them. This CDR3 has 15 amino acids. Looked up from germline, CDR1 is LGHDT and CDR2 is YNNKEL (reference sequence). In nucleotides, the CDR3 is TGTGCCAGCAGCCGCAGTACGGGAGCGGTAGATACGCAGTATTTT. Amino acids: CASSRSTGAVDTQYF.

The CDR3: CASSPGTSGSGDEQFF. CDR3 sequence (DNA): TGTGCCAGCTCACCGGGGACTAGCGGGAGTGGTGATGAGCAGTTCTTC. This sequence joins TRBV18 and TRBJ2-1, with 14 bases fitting TRBD2. Trimming took 3 bases from V and 8 from J; bases not matched to a gene: 6. CDR3 size: 16 residues. The V gene's germline CDR1 is KGHSH and CDR2 LQKENI. Together with reference TRBV18 and TRBJ2-1, the CDR3 gives the full variable domain: NAGVMQNPRHLVRRRGQEARLRCSPMKGHSHVYWYRQLPEEGLKFMVYLQKENIIDESGMPKERFSAEFPKEGPSILRIQQVVRGDSAAYFCASSPGTSGSGDEQFFGPGTRLTVL.

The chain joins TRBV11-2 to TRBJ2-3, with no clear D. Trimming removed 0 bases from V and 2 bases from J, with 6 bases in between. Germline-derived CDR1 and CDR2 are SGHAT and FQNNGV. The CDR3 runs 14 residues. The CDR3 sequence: CASSLERHTDTQYF. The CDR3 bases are TGTGCCAGCAGCTTAGAAAGACACACAGATACGCAGTATTTT.

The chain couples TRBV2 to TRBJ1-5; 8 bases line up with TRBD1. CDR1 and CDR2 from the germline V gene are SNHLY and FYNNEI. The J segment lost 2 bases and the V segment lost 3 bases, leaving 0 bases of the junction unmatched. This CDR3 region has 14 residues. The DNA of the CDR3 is TGTGCCAGCAGTGAGACAGGGGGCAATCAGCCCCAGCATTTT. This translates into CASSETGGNQPQHF.

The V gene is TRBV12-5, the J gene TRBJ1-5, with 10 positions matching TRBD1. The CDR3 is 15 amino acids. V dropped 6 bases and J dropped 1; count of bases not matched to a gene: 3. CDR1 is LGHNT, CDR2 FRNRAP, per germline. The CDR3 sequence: CASGTGGLSNQPQHF. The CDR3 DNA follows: TGTGCTAGTGGGACAGGGGGCTTAAGCAATCAGCCCCAGCATTTT.

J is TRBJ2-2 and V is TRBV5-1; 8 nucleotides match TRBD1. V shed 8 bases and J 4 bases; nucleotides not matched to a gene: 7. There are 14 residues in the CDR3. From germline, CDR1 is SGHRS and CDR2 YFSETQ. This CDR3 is CASTQGAGTGELFF. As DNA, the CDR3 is TGCGCCAGTACTCAGGGGGCGGGCACCGGGGAGCTGTTTTTT.

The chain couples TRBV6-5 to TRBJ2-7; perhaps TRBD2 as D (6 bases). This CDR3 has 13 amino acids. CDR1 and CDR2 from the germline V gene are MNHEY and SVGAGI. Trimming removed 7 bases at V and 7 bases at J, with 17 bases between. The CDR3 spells CASTPLGTGEQYF. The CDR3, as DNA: TGTGCCAGCACCCCACTAGGGACTGGTGAGCAGTACTTC.

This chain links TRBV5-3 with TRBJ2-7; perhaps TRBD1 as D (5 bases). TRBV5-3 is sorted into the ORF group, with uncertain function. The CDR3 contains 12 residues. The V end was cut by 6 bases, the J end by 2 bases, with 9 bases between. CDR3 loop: CARTTATYEQYF. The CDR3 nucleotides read TGTGCCAGAACGACAGCTACCTACGAGCAGTACTTC.

CDR3 sequence reads: CASSLNYDNEQFF. Written as DNA, the CDR3 is TGTGCCAGCAGCTTAAACTATGACAATGAGCAGTTCTTC. The chain links TRBV11-3 to TRBJ2-1; unclear D gene. This CDR3 is 13 amino acids long. Germline CDR1 reads SGHNT; CDR2 reads YENEEA. V dropped 2 bases and J dropped 5 bases, with 7 bases sitting between them.

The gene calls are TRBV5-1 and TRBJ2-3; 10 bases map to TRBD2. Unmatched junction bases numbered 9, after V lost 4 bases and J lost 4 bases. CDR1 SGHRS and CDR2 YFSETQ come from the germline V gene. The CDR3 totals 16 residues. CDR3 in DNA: TGCGCCAGCAGCGCCCAACTAGCGGGAATCCCAGATACGCAGTATTTT. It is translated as CASSAQLAGIPDTQYF.

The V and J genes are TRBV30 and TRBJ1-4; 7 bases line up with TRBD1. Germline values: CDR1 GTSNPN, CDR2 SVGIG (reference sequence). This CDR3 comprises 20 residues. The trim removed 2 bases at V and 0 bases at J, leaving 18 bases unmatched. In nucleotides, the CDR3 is TGTGCCTGGAGTCGGCCACGAAGTCCGCGGGACAGTGCAACTAATGAAAAACTGTTTTTT. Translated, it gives CAWSRPRSPRDSATNEKLFF.

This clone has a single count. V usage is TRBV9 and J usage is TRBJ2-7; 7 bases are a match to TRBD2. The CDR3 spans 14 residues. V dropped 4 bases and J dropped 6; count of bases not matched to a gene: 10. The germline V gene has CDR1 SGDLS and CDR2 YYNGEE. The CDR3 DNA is TGTGCCAGCAGCTCCAAGACTAGCTCCGCCGAGCAGTACTTC. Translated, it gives CASSSKTSSAEQYF.

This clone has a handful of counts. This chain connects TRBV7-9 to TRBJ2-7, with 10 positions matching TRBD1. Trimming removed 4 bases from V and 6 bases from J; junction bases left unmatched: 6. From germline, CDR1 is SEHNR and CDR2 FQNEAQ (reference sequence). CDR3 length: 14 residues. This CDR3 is CASSSTGGRFEQYF. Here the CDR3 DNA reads TGTGCCAGCAGCTCGACAGGGGGCAGGTTCGAGCAGTACTTC.